This TCR beta chain emerged from a study of beta chain features in type 1 diabetes. For the study at large: The study found patients and healthy donors alike in age, gender and cell yields.

V was shortened by 0 bases and J by 6 bases, with 8 bases between the two germline ends. Looked up from germline, CDR1 is MNHEY and CDR2 is SVGAGI. The CDR3 covers 13 residues. General study points: Cells expressing TCR highly could be over-represented by cDNA sequencing. Patients with Type 1 diabetes showed moderately but significantly shorter TCRB CDR3s in all four CD4+ subsets. In patients and controls equally, PCR might favor templates that are shorter.

Of the isolated RNA, all was reverse transcribed, and so the sequenced material was expressed TCRB transcripts. Method: immunoSEQ multiplex PCR; TCRdb's copy keeps in-frame clones and lacks some. The data contain a few hundred thousand clones, roughly 12% of them singletons. As to this clone: What it binds is not known.

The source of this sequence is a woman aged 18-29 years with type 1 diabetes. The chain recombines TRBV6-5 with TRBJ1-2; D is ambiguous. The specimen was naive CD4+ T cells from blood. This CDR3 is CASSYSSRDGYTF. CDR3 DNA: TGTGCCAGCAGTTACTCGAGTCGGGATGGCTACACCTTC.